The 8 T cell receptor beta chains reported below all come from one sample, sequenced in a study of blood T cell repertoires in COVID-19. Profiled with immunoSEQ multiplex PCR; TCRdb holds only in-frame clones, not every one. The repertoire holds 35,000 to 50,000 clones, with around 90% as singletons. Sequenced sample: peripheral blood. Receptors were obtained from a man between 50 and 59 years old with active COVID-19.

V gene TRBV6-5 combines with J gene TRBJ2-7, with D tentatively TRBD1 (6 bases). This CDR3 is 15 amino acids long. The V and J ends lost 0 bases and 2 bases respectively, with 11 bases between them. Germline values: CDR1 MNHEY, CDR2 SVGAGI. This CDR3 reads CASSYSAQGPYEQYF. For the CDR3, the DNA is TGTGCCAGCAGTTACTCGGCGCAGGGGCCCTACGAGCAGTACTTC.

The chain joins TRBV6-6 to TRBJ2-1, with TRBD2 matching 8 bases. The germline gives CDR1 MNHNY, CDR2 SVGAGI (reference sequence). The CDR3 has 17 amino acids. After removal of 5 bases from V and 0 bases from J, the junction contained 9 bases not matched to a gene. This CDR3 is CASSLYSGENSYNEQFF. CDR3 in DNA: TGTGCCAGCAGTCTATATAGCGGGGAGAACTCCTACAATGAGCAGTTCTTC.

The V gene is TRBV4-3, the J gene TRBJ1-2; D possibly corresponds to TRBD1 (5 bases). The V end was cut by 3 bases, the J end by 7 bases, with 15 bases between. The CDR3 runs to 14 residues. Germline V gene data show CDR1 as LGHNA and CDR2 as YSLEER. CDR3 sequence: CASSQGTIEVGYTF. CDR3 DNA: TGCGCCAGCAGCCAGGGGACTATCGAGGTTGGCTACACCTTC.

CDR3: CASSRDYNEQFF. The CDR3 coding sequence is TGTGCCAGCAGTCGGGACTACAATGAGCAGTTCTTC. V and J are TRBV11-2 and TRBJ2-1; perhaps TRBD2 as D (5 bases). Trimming shortened V by 6 bases and J by 3 bases, and 6 bases separated the two germline ends. Per germline, CDR1 SGHAT and CDR2 FQNNGV. This CDR3 is built from 12 residues.

The chain carries TRBV13 and TRBJ1-1; D ambiguous. V gave up 2 bases and J gave up 8 bases, with 12 bases separating them. The germline gives CDR1 PRHDT, CDR2 FYEKMQ (reference sequence). This CDR3 region has 13 residues. CDR3 protein: CASSLMAISEAFF. The CDR3 coding sequence is TGTGCCAGCAGCTTAATGGCCATTTCCGAAGCTTTCTTT.

The chain links TRBV4-2 to TRBJ2-2, with D perhaps TRBD1 (5 bases). Trimming left V 0 bases short and J 2 bases short, with 13 bases between. From germline, CDR1 is LGHNA and CDR2 YNFKEQ. The CDR3 is 17 residues long. CDR3 nucleotide sequence: TGTGCCAGCAGCCAAGATGCAGGGAAGAGAAACACCGGGGAGCTGTTTTTT. Its translation is CASSQDAGKRNTGELFF.

The V call is TRBV6-5, the J call TRBJ2-5; 9 nucleotides agree with TRBD1. Germline V gene lookup returns CDR1 MNHEY and CDR2 SVGAGI. Trimming at V came to 2 bases and at J to 4 bases, leaving 5 bases not matched to a gene. This CDR3 contains 15 residues. The CDR3 region is CASSYAQGASETQYF. CDR3 DNA sequence: TGTGCCAGCAGTTACGCACAGGGGGCCTCAGAGACCCAGTACTTC.

CDR3 coding DNA: TGTGCCAGCAGCACCGGGACAGGGGGCTACGAGCAGTACTTC. It yields the protein CASSTGTGGYEQYF. The gene calls are TRBV6-6 and TRBJ2-7; TRBD1 agrees at 11 bases. Losses at the gene ends were 6 bases for V and 3 bases for J; bases not matched to a gene: 4. The germline V gene encodes CDR1 MNHNY and CDR2 SVGAGI (reference sequence). The CDR3 has 14 residues.